The TCR beta chain described here comes from a study of beta chain features in type 1 diabetes. CDR1 and CDR2 (germline): SGHNT, YYREEE (reference sequence). The CDR3 is 15 residues long. The V and J ends lost 5 bases and 7 bases, in that order; junction bases with no gene match: 8. This clone was counted between two and nine times. The study reverse transcribed the entire isolated RNA, so it sequenced expressed TCRB transcripts. Only in-frame clones appear in the TCRdb table, and some are missing; sequencing was by immunoSEQ multiplex PCR. The data contain about 240,000 clones, 27% of them singletons.

Material for sequencing was central memory CD4+ T cells from blood. The clonotype originates from a man younger than 40 in good health. The V call is TRBV5-4, the J call TRBJ1-6; 8 nucleotides align to TRBD1. The chain's CDR3 is CASSYNRGKNSPLHF. In DNA form, the CDR3 reads TGTGCCAGCAGTTATAACAGGGGGAAGAATTCACCCCTCCACTTT. The entire variable domain, with the rest obtained from reference TRBV5-4 and TRBJ1-6, is as follows: ETGVTQSPTHLIKTRGQQVTLRCSSQSGHNTVSWYQQALGQGPQFIFQYYREEENGRGNFPPRFSGLQFPNYSSELNVNALELDDSALYLCASSYNRGKNSPLHFGNGTRLTVT.